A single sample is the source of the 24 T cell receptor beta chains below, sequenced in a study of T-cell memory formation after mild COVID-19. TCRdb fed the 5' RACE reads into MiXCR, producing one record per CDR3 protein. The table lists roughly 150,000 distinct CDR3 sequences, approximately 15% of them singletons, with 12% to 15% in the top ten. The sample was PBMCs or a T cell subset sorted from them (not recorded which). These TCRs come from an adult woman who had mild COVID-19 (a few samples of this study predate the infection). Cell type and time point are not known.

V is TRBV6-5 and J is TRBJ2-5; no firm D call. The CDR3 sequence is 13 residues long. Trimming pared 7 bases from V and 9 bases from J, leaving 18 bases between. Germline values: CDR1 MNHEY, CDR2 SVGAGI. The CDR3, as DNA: TGTGCCAGCACCTCCCCCGGCGATGGGGCCCAGTACTTC. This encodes CASTSPGDGAQYF.

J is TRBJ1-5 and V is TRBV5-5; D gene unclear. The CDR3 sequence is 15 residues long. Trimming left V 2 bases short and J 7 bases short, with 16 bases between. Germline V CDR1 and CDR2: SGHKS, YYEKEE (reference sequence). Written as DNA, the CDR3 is TGTGCCAGCAGCTTTTTCCACGGAGAGGGCCAGCCCCAGCATTTT. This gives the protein CASSFFHGEGQPQHF.

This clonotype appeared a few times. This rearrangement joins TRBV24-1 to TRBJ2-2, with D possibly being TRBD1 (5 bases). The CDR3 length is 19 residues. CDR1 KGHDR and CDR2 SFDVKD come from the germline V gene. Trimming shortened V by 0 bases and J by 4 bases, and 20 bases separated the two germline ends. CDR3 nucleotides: TGTGCCACCAGTGATTTGAGGGTTTGGGGCCCTGCGAGCACCGGGGAGCTGTTTTTT. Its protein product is CATSDLRVWGPASTGELFF.

CDR3 nucleotide sequence: TGTGCCAGCAGCGAAGGGGTCGACGTTAAAACTGAAGCTTTCTTT. It specifies CASSEGVDVKTEAFF. J is TRBJ1-1 and V is TRBV7-8; D may be TRBD1 (5 bases). With 5 bases removed from V and 5 bases from J, the gap between germline ends came to 18 bases. This CDR3 contains 15 residues. Germline CDR1 SGHVS, CDR2 FQNEAQ.

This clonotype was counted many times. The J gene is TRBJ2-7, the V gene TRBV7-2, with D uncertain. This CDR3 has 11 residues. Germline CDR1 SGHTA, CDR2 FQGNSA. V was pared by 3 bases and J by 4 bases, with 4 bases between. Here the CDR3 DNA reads TGTGCCAGCAGCTTCGCATACGAGCAGTACTTC. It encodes CASSFAYEQYF.

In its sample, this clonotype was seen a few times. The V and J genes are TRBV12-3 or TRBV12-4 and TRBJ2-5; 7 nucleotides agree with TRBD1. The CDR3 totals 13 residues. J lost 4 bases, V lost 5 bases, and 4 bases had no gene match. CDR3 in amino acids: CASSPAGGETQYF. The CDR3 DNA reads TGTGCCAGCAGTCCCGCAGGGGGAGAGACCCAGTACTTC.

CDR3 nucleotide sequence: TGTGCCAGCAGCCCCCGGGGACAGTTGAACACTGAAGCTTTCTTT. Encoded protein: CASSPRGQLNTEAFF. The chain carries TRBV7-8 and TRBJ1-1; 7 bases line up with TRBD1. Unmatched junction bases numbered 6, after V lost 5 bases and J lost 0 bases. The germline gives CDR1 SGHVS, CDR2 FQNEAQ. This CDR3 spans 15 amino acids.

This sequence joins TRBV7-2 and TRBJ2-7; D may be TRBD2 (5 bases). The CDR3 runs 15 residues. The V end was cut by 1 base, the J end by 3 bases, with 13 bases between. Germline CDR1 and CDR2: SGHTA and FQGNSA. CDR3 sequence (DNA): TGTGCCAGCAGCTTAGGGTGGGCGGGTGGCTACGAGCAGTACTTC. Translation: CASSLGWAGGYEQYF.

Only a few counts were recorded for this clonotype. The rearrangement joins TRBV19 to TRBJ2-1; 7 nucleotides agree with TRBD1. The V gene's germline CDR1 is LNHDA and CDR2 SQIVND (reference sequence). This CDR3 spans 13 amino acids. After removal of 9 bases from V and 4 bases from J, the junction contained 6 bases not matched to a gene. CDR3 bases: TGTGCCAGCCGGGACAGCCAATACAATGAGCAGTTCTTC. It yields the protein CASRDSQYNEQFF.

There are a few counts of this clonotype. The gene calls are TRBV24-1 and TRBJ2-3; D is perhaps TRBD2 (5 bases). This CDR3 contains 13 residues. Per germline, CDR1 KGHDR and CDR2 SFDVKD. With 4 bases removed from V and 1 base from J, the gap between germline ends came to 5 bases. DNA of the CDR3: TGTGCCACCAGTGACGGGGGCACAGATACGCAGTATTTT. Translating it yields CATSDGGTDTQYF.

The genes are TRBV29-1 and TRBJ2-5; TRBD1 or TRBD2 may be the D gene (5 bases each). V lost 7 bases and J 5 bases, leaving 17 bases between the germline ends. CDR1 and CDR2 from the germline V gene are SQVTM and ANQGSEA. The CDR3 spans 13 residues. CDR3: CSAGARSMETQYF. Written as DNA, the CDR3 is TGCAGCGCCGGGGCCAGGAGTATGGAGACCCAGTACTTC. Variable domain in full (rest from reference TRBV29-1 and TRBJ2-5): SAVISQKPSRDICQRGTSLTIQCQVDSQVTMMFWYRQQPGQSLTLIATANQGSEATYESGFVIDKFPISRPNLTFSTLTVSNMSPEDSSIYLCSAGARSMETQYFGPGTRLLVL.

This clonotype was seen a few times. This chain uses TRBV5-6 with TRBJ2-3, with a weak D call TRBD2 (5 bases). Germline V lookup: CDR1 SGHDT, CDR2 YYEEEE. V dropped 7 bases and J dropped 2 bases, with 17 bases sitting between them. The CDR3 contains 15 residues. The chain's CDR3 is CASEAGRMITDTQYF. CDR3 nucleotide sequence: TGTGCCAGCGAGGCGGGCCGAATGATCACAGATACGCAGTATTTT. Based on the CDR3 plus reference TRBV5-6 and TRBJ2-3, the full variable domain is DAGVTQSPTHLIKTRGQQVTLRCSPKSGHDTVSWYQQALGQGPQFIFQYYEEEERQRGNFPDRFSGHQFPNYSSELNVNALLLGDSALYLCASEAGRMITDTQYFGPGTRLTVL.

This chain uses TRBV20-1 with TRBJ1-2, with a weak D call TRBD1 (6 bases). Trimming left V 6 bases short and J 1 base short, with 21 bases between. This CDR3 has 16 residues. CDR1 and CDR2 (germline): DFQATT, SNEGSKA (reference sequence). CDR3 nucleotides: TGCAGTGCCCCACCGGGGGGCGCATGGGATAACTATGGCTACACCTTC. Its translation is CSAPPGGAWDNYGYTF.

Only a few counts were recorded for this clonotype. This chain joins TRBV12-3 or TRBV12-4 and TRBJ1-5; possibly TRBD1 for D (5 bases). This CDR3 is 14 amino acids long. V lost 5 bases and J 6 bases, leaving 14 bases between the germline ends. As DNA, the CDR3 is TGTGCCAGCAGTCCTCGCCGGGGGGGTCAGCCCCAGCATTTT. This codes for CASSPRRGGQPQHF.

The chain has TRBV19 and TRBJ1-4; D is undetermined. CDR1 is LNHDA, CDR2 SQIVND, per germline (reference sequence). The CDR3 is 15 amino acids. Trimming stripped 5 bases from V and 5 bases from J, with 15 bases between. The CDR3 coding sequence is TGTGCCAGTAGTGTCGAACTCGGGATCAATGAAAAACTGTTTTTT. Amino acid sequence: CASSVELGINEKLFF.

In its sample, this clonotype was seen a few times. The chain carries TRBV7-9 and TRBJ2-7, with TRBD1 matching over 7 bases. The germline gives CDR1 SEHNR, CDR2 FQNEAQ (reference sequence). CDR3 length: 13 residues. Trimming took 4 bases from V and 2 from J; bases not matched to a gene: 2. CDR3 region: CASSWDSAYEQYF. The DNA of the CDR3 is TGTGCCAGCAGCTGGGACAGCGCCTACGAGCAGTACTTC.

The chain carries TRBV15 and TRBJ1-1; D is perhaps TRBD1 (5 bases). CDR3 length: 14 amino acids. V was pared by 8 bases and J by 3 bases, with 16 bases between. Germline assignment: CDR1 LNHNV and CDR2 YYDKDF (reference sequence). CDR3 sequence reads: CATAFGVRDTEAFF. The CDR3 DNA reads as TGTGCCACCGCCTTCGGAGTCAGGGACACTGAAGCTTTCTTT.

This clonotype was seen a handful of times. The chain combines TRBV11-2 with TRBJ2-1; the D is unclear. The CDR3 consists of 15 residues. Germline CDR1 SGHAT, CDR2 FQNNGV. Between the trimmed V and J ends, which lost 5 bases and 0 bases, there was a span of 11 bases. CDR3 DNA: TGTGCCAGCAGCCAACTATACAACTCCTACAATGAGCAGTTCTTC. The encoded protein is CASSQLYNSYNEQFF.

The CDR3 is CASLAGLGLADTQYF. In DNA form, the CDR3 reads TGTGCCAGCCTCGCGGGCCTGGGCTTGGCAGATACGCAGTATTTT. V gene TRBV4-2 combines with J gene TRBJ2-3; D is perhaps TRBD2 (5 bases). This CDR3 spans 15 amino acids. Germline V CDR1 and CDR2: LGHNA, YNFKEQ. Trimming took 8 bases from V and 4 from J, leaving 19 bases between them.

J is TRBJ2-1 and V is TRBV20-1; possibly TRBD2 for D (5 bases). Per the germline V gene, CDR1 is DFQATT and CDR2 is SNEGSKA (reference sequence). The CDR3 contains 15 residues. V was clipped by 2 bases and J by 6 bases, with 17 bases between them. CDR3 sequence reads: CSARNGLAEANEQFF. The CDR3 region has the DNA TGCAGTGCTAGAAATGGGCTAGCAGAAGCCAATGAGCAGTTCTTC.

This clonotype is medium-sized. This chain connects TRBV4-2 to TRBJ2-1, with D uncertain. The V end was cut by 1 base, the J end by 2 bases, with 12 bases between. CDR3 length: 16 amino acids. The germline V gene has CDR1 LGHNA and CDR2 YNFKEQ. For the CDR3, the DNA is TGTGCCAGCAGCCAAGCTCCCAGAGGCACCTACAATGAGCAGTTCTTC. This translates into CASSQAPRGTYNEQFF.

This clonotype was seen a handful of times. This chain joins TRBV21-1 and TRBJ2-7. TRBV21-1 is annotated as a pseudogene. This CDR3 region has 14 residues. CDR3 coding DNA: TGTGCCAGCAGTTTTGGGGAGGCATCCTACGAGCAGTACTTC. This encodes CASSFGEASYEQYF.

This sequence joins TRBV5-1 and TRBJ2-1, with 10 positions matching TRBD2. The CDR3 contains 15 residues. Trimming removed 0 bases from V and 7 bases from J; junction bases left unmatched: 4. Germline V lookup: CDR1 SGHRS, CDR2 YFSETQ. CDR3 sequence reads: CASSLALAGRNEQFF. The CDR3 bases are TGCGCCAGCAGCTTGGCACTAGCGGGGAGAAATGAGCAGTTCTTC.

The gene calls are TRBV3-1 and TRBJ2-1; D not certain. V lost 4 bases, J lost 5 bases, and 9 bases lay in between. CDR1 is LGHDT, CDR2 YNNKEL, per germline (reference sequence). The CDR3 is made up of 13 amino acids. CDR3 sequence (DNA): TGTGCCAGCAGCCCGCCCAATGACAATGAGCAGTTCTTC. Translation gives CASSPPNDNEQFF.